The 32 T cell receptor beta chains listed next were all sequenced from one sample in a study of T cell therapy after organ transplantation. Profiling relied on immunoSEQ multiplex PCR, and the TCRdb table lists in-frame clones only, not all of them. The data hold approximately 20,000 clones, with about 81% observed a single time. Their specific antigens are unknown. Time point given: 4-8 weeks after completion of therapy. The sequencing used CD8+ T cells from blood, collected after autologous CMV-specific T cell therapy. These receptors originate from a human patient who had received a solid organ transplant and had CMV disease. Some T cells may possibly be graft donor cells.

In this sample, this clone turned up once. CDR3 coding DNA: TGTGCCAGTATCCAGACAGGAGCGGGGACTGAAGCTTTCTTT. Encoded protein: CASIQTGAGTEAFF. The chain recombines TRBV19 with TRBJ1-1, with D maybe TRBD1 (6 bases). Trimming pared 7 bases from V and 5 bases from J, leaving 17 bases between. Germline V gene sequence: CDR1 LNHDA, CDR2 SQIVND (reference sequence). The CDR3 has 14 amino acids.

CDR3 region: CAWSLRDRGFEKLFF. Written as DNA, the CDR3 is TGTGCCTGGAGTCTCCGGGACAGGGGCTTTGAAAAACTGTTTTTT. V is TRBV30 and J is TRBJ1-4; TRBD1 aligns across 10 bases. With 2 bases clipped from V and 7 bases from J, the junction kept 7 bases outside the gene matches. CDR3 length equals 15 residues. Germline assignment: CDR1 GTSNPN and CDR2 SVGIG (reference sequence). Using reference TRBV30 and TRBJ1-4 for the parts outside the CDR3, the full variable domain is SQTIHQWPATLVQPVGSPLSLECTVEGTSNPNLYWYRQAAGRGLQLLFYSVGIGQISSEVPQNLSASRPQDRQFILSSKKLLLSDSGFYLCAWSLRDRGFEKLFFGSGTQLSVL.

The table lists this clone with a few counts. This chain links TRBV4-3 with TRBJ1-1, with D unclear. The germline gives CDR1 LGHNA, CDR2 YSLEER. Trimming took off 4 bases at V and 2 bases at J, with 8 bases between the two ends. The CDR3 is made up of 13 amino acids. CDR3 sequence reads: CASSPIGNTEAFF. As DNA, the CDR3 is TGCGCCAGCAGCCCCATTGGAAACACTGAAGCTTTCTTT.

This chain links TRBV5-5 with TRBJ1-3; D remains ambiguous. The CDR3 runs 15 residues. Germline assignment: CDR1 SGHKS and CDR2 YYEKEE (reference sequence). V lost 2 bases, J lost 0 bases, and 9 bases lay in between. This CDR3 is CASSFEGSSGNTIYF. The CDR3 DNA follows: TGTGCCAGCAGCTTTGAAGGGAGCTCTGGAAACACCATATATTTT.

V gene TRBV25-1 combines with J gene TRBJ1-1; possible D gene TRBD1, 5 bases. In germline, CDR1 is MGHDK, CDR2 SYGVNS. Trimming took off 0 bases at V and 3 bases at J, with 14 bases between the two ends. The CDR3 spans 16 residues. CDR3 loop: CASSEYSGGVDTEAFF. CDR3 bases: TGTGCCAGCAGTGAATACTCGGGGGGTGTCGACACTGAAGCTTTCTTT.

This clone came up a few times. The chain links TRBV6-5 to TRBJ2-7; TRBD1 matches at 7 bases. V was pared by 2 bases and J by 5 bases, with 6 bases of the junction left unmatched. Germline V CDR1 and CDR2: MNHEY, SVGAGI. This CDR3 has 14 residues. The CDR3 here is CASSYATGRDEQYF. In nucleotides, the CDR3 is TGTGCCAGCAGTTACGCGACAGGGCGGGACGAGCAGTACTTC.

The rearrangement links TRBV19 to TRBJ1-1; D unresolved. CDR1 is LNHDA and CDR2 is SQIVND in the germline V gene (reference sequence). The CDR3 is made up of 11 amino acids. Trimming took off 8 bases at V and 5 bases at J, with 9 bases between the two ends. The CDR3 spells CASHAGTEAFF. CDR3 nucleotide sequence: TGTGCCAGTCATGCCGGTACTGAAGCTTTCTTT.

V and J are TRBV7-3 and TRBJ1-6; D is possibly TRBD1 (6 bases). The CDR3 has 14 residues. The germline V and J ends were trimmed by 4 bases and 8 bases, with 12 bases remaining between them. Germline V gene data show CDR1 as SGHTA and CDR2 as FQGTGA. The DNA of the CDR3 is TGTGCCAGCAGCTCAAGAGGGGGGGATTCACCCCTCCACTTT. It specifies CASSSRGGDSPLHF.

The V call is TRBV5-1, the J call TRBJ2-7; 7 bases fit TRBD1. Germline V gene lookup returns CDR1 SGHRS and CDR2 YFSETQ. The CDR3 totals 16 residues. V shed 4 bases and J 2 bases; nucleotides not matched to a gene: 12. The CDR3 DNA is TGCGCCAGCAGCGTCAGACGGGACAGCACTCCCTACGAGCAGTACTTC. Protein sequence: CASSVRRDSTPYEQYF.

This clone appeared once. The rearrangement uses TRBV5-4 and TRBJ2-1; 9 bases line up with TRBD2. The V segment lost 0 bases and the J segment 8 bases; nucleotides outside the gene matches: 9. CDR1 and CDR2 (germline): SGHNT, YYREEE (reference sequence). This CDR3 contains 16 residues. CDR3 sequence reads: CASSLGSGSLFDEQFF. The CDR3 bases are TGTGCCAGCAGCTTGGGTAGCGGGAGCTTATTTGATGAGCAGTTCTTC.

The CDR3 DNA follows: TGTGCCAGCAGTGAATATATAGGGGCCTATAATTCACCCCTCCACTTT. As protein: CASSEYIGAYNSPLHF. The chain combines TRBV25-1 with TRBJ1-6; a possible D gene is TRBD1 (5 bases). Germline V lookup: CDR1 MGHDK, CDR2 SYGVNS. Trimming left V 0 bases short and J 2 bases short, with 8 bases between. This CDR3 is built from 16 residues.

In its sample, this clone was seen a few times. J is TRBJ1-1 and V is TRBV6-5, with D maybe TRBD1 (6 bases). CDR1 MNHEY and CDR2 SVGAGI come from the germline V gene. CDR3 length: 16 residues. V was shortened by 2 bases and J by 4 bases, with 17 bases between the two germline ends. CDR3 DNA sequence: TGTGCCAGCAGTTACGCCGACTGGGGGGCCGGCACTGAAGCTTTCTTT. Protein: CASSYADWGAGTEAFF.

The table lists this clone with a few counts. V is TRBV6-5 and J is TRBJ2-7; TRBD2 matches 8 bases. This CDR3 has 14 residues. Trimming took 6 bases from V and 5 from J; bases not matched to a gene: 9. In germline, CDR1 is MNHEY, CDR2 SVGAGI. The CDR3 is CASRRGGGYHEQYF. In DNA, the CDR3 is TGTGCCAGCAGACGGGGGGGAGGGTACCACGAGCAGTACTTC.

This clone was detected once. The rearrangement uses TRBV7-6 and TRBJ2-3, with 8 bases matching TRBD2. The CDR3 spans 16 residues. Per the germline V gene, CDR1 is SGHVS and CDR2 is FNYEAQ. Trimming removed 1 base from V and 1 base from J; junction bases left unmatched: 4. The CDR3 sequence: CASSLVVAGRTDTQYF. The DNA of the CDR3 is TGTGCCAGCAGCTTAGTGGTAGCGGGACGCACAGATACGCAGTATTTT.

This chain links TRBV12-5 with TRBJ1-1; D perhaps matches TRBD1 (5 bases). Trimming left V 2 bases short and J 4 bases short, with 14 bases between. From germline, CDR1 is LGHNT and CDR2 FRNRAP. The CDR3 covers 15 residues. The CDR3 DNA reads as TGTGCTAGTGGTTTGCCCCGGGGGGGGGTCACTGAAGCTTTCTTT. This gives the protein CASGLPRGGVTEAFF.

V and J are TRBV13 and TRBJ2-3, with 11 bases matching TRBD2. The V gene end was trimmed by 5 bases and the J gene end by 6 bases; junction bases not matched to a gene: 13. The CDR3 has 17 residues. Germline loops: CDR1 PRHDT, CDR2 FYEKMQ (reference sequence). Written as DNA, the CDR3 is TGTGCCAGCAGCCCCTATGGTAGCGGGGGGGCCTTGGATACGCAGTATTTT. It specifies CASSPYGSGGALDTQYF.

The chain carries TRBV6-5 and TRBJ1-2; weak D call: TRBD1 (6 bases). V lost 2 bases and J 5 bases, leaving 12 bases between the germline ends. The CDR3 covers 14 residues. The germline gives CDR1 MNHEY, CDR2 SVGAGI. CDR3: CASSYLQGGYGYTF. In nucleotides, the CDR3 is TGTGCCAGCAGTTACCTACAGGGAGGTTATGGCTACACCTTC.

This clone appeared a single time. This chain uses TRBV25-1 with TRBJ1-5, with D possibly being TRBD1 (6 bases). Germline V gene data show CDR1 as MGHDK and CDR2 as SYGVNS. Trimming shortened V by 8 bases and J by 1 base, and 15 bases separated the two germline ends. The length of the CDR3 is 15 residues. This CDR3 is CASAAGQGSNQPQHF. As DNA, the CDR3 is TGTGCCAGCGCTGCTGGTCAGGGGAGCAATCAGCCCCAGCATTTT.

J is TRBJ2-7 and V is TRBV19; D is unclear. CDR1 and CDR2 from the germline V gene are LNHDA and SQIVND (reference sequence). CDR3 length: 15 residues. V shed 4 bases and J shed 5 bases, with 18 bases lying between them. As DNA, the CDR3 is TGTGCCAGTAGTACCAATTCCTTTGGCCCCCACGAGCAGTACTTC. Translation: CASSTNSFGPHEQYF.

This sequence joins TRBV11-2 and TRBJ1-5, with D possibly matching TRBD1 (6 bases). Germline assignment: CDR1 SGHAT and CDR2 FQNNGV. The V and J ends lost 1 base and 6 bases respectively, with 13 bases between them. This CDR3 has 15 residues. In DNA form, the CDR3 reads TGTGCCAGCAGCTTAGGTCTGGGGGCAGGTCAGCCCCAGCATTTT. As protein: CASSLGLGAGQPQHF.

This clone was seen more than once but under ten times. In nucleotides, the CDR3 is TGTGCCAGCAGCTTAGCGTTACAGGGATCCGAGCAGTACTTC. This sequence encodes CASSLALQGSEQYF. The V call is TRBV11-1, the J call TRBJ2-7; D perhaps matches TRBD1 (6 bases). Germline CDR1 SGHAT, CDR2 FQDESV (reference sequence). The V end was cut by 0 bases, the J end by 6 bases, with 12 bases between. The CDR3 extends over 14 amino acids.

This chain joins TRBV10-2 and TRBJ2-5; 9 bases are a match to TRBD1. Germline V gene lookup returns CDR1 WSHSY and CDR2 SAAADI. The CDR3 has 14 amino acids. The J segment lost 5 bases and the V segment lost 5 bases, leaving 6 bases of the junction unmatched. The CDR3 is CASSSGQGGETQYF. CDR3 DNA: TGCGCCAGCAGTTCGGGACAGGGTGGGGAGACCCAGTACTTC.

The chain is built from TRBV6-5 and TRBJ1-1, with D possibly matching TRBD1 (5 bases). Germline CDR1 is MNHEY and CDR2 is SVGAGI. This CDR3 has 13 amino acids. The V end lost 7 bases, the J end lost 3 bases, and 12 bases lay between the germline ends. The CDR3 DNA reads TGTGCCAGCAACCCAGGGCGGTACACTGAAGCTTTCTTT. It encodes CASNPGRYTEAFF.

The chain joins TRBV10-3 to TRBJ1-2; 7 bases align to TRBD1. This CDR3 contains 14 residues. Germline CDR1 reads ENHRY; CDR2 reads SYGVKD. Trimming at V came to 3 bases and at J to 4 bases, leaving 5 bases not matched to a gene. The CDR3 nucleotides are TGTGCCATCAGTGAAAGGACAGGCTCCTATGGCTACACCTTC. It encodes CAISERTGSYGYTF.

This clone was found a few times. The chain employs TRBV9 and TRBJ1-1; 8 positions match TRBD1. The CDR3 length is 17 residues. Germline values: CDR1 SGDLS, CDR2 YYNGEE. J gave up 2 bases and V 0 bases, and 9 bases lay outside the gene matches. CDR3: CASSVGQGLETNTEAFF. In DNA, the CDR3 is TGTGCCAGCAGCGTAGGACAGGGGTTGGAAACAAACACTGAAGCTTTCTTT.

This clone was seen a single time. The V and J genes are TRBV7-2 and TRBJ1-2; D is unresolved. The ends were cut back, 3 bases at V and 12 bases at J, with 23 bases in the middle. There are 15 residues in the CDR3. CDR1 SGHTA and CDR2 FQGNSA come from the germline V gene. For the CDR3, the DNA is TGTGCCAGCAGCTTTTCTCCCGACTTTCCCCTAGATGACACCTTC. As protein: CASSFSPDFPLDDTF.

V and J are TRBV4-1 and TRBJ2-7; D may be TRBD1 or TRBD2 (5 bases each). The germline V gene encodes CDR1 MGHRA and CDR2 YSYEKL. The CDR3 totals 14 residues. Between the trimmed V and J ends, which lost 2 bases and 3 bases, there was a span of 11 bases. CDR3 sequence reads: CASSQRAGSYEQYF. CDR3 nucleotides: TGCGCCAGCAGCCAAAGGGCAGGGAGCTACGAGCAGTACTTC.

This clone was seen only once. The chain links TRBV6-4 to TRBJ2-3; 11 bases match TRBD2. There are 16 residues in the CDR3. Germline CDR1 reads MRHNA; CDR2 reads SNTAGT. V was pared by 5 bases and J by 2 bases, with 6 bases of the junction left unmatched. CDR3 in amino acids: CASSSGLAAHTDTQYF. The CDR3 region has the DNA TGTGCCAGCAGTTCGGGACTAGCGGCCCACACAGATACGCAGTATTTT.

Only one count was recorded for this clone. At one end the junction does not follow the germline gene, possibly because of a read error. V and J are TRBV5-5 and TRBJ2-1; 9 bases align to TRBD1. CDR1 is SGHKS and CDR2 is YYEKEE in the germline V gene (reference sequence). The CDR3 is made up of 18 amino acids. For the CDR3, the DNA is TGCGCCAGCAGCCATCCACGGACAGGGGCACCCCTATACAATGAGCAGTTCTTC. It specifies CASSHPRTGAPLYNEQFF.

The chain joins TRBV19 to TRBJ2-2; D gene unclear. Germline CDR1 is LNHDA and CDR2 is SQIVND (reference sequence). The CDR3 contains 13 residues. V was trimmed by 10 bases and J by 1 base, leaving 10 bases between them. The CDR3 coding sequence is TGTGCCACCCAGACTGAGAACACCGGGGAGCTGTTTTTT. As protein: CATQTENTGELFF. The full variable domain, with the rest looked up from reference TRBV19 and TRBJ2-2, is DGGITQSPKYLFRKEGQNVTLSCEQNLNHDAMYWYRQDPGQGLRLIYYSQIVNDFQKGDIAEGYSVSREKKESFPLTVTSAQKNPTAFYLCATQTENTGELFFGEGSRLTVL.

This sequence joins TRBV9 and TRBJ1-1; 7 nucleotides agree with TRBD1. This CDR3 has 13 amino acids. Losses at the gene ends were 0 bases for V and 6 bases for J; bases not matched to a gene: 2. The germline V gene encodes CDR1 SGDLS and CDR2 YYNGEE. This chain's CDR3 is CASSVGTGPEAFF. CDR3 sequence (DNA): TGTGCCAGCAGCGTAGGGACAGGACCTGAAGCTTTCTTT.

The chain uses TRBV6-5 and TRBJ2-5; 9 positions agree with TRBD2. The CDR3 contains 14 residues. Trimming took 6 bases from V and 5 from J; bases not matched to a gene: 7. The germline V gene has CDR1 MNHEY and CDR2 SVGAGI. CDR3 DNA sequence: TGTGCCAGCAGGGCGGGACTAGCAGTTGAGACCCAGTACTTC. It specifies CASRAGLAVETQYF.